This entry lists 28 T cell receptor beta chains sequenced from one sample in a study of T cells expressing NK-cell markers. TCRdb reprocessed the 5' RACE reads and keeps a single row for each CDR3 protein, giving no DNA. The repertoire table contains hundreds of thousands of distinct CDR3 sequences. Sequenced material: blood T cells: a sorted CD56 or NKG2C T cell subset, CD4+ or CD8+ T cells, or bulk PBMC T cells (not recorded which). These TCRs come from a man between 18 and 29 years old in good health.

The chain uses TRBV20-1 and TRBJ2-1; the D gene TCRdb calls, TRBD1, cannot be checked with no DNA. The CDR3 covers 12 residues. The V gene's germline CDR1 is DFQATT and CDR2 SNEGSKA (reference sequence). The CDR3 spells CSASDRDHEQFF.

This CDR3 is CSVVRFGRLEQFF. This chain links TRBV29-1 with TRBJ2-1. From germline, CDR1 is SQVTM and CDR2 ANQGSEA. The CDR3 extends over 13 amino acids.

The chain carries TRBV5-6 and TRBJ2-5. Germline values: CDR1 SGHDT, CDR2 YYEEEE. This CDR3 contains 16 residues. The CDR3 sequence: CASSLADLVRQETQYF.

The chain carries TRBV4-1 and TRBJ2-5; TCRdb designates TRBD1, a call that cannot be tested without DNA. CDR3 size: 16 residues. Germline CDR1 and CDR2: MGHRA and YSYEKL. The CDR3 reads CASSQDFRGGQETQYF.

Here the CDR3 reads CATSKGLRNQPQHF. V usage is TRBV15 and J usage is TRBJ1-5. Per the germline V gene, CDR1 is LNHNV and CDR2 is YYDKDF (reference sequence). The CDR3 loop spans 14 amino acids.

The rearrangement links TRBV6-4 to TRBJ2-2. Germline CDR1 and CDR2: MRHNA and SNTAGT. This CDR3 region has 16 residues. Here the CDR3 reads CASSDRLPKDTGELFF.

The V gene is TRBV5-1, the J gene TRBJ2-1; TCRdb calls TRBD2, which cannot be checked without DNA. The CDR3 totals 16 residues. Germline V gene data show CDR1 as SGHRS and CDR2 as YFSETQ. Here the CDR3 reads CASSLNSVSSYNEQFF.

The rearrangement uses TRBV11-2 and TRBJ2-5; TCRdb calls TRBD1, which cannot be checked without DNA. The CDR3 is 15 amino acids. Per germline, CDR1 SGHAT and CDR2 FQNNGV. The CDR3 sequence is CASSWGVRGQETQYF.

This chain links TRBV2 with TRBJ2-3; TCRdb's assignment of TRBD2 cannot be checked, as there is no DNA. CDR3 size: 14 residues. Germline V gene sequence: CDR1 SNHLY, CDR2 FYNNEI. CDR3 sequence reads: CASRAGDYTDTQYF. Full variable domain (outside the CDR3, taken from reference TRBV2 and TRBJ2-3): EPEVTQTPSHQVTQMGQEVILRCVPISNHLYFYWYRQILGQKVEFLVSFYNNEISEKSEIFDDQFSVERPDGSNFTLKIRSTKLEDSAMYFCASRAGDYTDTQYFGPGTRLTVL.

The chain couples TRBV6-1 to TRBJ2-4. Germline V gives CDR1 MNHNS, CDR2 SASEGT. This CDR3 contains 14 residues. The CDR3 loop is CASSEGVAKNIQYF.

CDR3: CSVSVRGDQETQYF. The chain employs TRBV29-1 and TRBJ2-5; TCRdb names TRBD1, which stays unverified in the absence of DNA. The CDR3 sequence is 14 residues long. Germline lookup yields CDR1 SQVTM and CDR2 ANQGSEA.

The chain employs TRBV20-1 and TRBJ2-7; TCRdb outputs TRBD1, but without DNA this stays unchecked. From germline, CDR1 is DFQATT and CDR2 SNEGSKA (reference sequence). The CDR3 loop spans 14 amino acids. The CDR3: CSAPGGRTSYEQYF.

The gene calls are TRBV5-1 and TRBJ1-4. The CDR3 spans 17 residues. The germline V gene encodes CDR1 SGHRS and CDR2 YFSETQ. The CDR3 spells CASSLGPTRRTNEKLFF.

The gene calls are TRBV7-2 and TRBJ2-5. CDR3 length equals 13 residues. CDR1 and CDR2 from the germline V gene are SGHTA and FQGNSA. The CDR3 here is CASSLVARSWPDF.

This chain links TRBV18 with TRBJ1-1; with no DNA, the TCRdb D assignment of TRBD1 cannot be verified. CDR3 size: 13 residues. Germline CDR1 reads KGHSH; CDR2 reads LQKENI. CDR3 protein: CASSQGIDTEAFF.

The rearrangement joins TRBV20-1 to TRBJ2-1. This CDR3 has 13 amino acids. Germline assignment: CDR1 DFQATT and CDR2 SNEGSKA (reference sequence). The CDR3 loop reads CSARTESYNEQFF.

This rearrangement joins TRBV29-1 to TRBJ2-5. Germline assignment: CDR1 SQVTM and CDR2 ANQGSEA. This CDR3 has 12 amino acids. The CDR3: CSVAGLGETQYF.

This chain joins TRBV30 and TRBJ2-7. The germline CDR1 and CDR2 sequences are GTSNPN and SVGIG (reference sequence). The CDR3 is made up of 14 amino acids. The CDR3 region is CAWSVGTATYEQYF.

The chain couples TRBV6-5 to TRBJ1-2. This CDR3 has 15 residues. Germline values: CDR1 MNHEY, CDR2 SVGAGI. The CDR3: CASSYSSMGLDGYTF.

This chain connects TRBV7-8 to TRBJ2-1; absent DNA, TCRdb's TRBD1 call cannot be checked. Germline-derived CDR1 and CDR2 are SGHVS and FQNEAQ. This CDR3 is built from 16 residues. CDR3: CASSLSGGTDTDEQFF.

V usage is TRBV9 and J usage is TRBJ2-2. Germline V gene lookup returns CDR1 SGDLS and CDR2 YYNGEE. This CDR3 has 13 residues. CDR3 residues: CASSVFSVGELFF.

The V call is TRBV5-1, the J call TRBJ2-2; no DNA is available, so the TRBD1 call from TCRdb remains unchecked. The CDR3 extends over 16 amino acids. CDR1 is SGHRS, CDR2 YFSETQ, per germline. The CDR3 sequence is CASSPRTETNTGELFF.

The chain recombines TRBV10-2 with TRBJ2-1; TCRdb lists TRBD2, though no DNA is available to test this call. The CDR3 has 14 residues. Germline V gene data show CDR1 as WSHSY and CDR2 as SAAADI. CDR3: CASREGPPYNEQFF.

The rearrangement uses TRBV7-9 and TRBJ2-5; the TCRdb D gene call, TRBD2, has no DNA to confirm it. Germline V gene data show CDR1 as SEHNR and CDR2 as FQNEAQ (reference sequence). The CDR3 length is 16 residues. CDR3 protein: CASSLNLREGPETQYF.

The chain joins TRBV20-1 to TRBJ1-5; the TCRdb call, TRBD1, lacks DNA for checking. The CDR3 consists of 14 residues. Per germline, CDR1 DFQATT and CDR2 SNEGSKA (reference sequence). The CDR3 loop is CSASRTGDNQPQHF.

J is TRBJ2-4 and V is TRBV10-2; TCRdb's assignment of TRBD2 cannot be checked, as there is no DNA. The CDR3 has 14 amino acids. Germline CDR1 is WSHSY and CDR2 is SAAADI. This chain's CDR3 is CASSVAGGKNIQYF.

The chain carries TRBV6-2 or TRBV6-3 and TRBJ2-4; TCRdb gives TRBD1 as the D gene, but with no DNA this cannot be confirmed. The CDR3 spans 13 residues. The V gene's germline CDR1 is MNHEY and CDR2 SVGEGT. CDR3 loop: CASTTGRPSIQYF.

The chain carries TRBV5-1 and TRBJ2-5; the D call of TRBD2 rests on TCRdb alone, since no DNA is present to check it. This CDR3 is built from 17 residues. Germline V gene lookup returns CDR1 SGHRS and CDR2 YFSETQ. The CDR3 reads CASSLVATSGSRETQYF. Combining the CDR3 with reference TRBV5-1 and TRBJ2-5 gives the whole variable domain KAGVTQTPRYLIKTRGQQVTLSCSPISGHRSVSWYQQTPGQGLQFLFEYFSETQRNKGNFPGRFSGRQFSNSRSEMNVSTLELGDSALYLCASSLVATSGSRETQYFGPGTRLLVL.